Below, one T cell receptor beta chain is given with its context. Antigen specificity is unknown. A second PCR of about 7 to 12 cycles used a sample-barcoded 5' primer and a J-beta primer mix. Each CDR3 protein is one row after TCRdb ran MiXCR on the 5' RACE reads. The sample carries hundreds of thousands of distinct CDR3 sequences, around 45% recorded once. The data were obtained in a study of blood T cells in healthy people across ages. Study outcomes and limitations: Roughly linear declines in TCR beta diversity per million T cells occurred with age. Both naive CD4+ cell counts and diversity were greater in long-lived donors than in aged donors. Those diversity estimates obtained from one million T cells were thought to be underestimates.

Per the germline V gene, CDR1 is SEHNR and CDR2 is FQNEAQ (reference sequence). The CDR3 spans 14 residues. V gave up 3 bases and J gave up 6 bases; unmatched junction bases: 4. They isolated at least 7 million PBMCs from each sample. The source material was blood. This chain connects TRBV7-9 to TRBJ2-1, with 8 bases identical to TRBD2. The sequence derives from a woman aged 55-69 years in good health. The CDR3: CASSFGTRGNEQFF. The CDR3 nucleotides read TGTGCCAGCAGCTTCGGGACTAGAGGCAATGAGCAGTTCTTC.